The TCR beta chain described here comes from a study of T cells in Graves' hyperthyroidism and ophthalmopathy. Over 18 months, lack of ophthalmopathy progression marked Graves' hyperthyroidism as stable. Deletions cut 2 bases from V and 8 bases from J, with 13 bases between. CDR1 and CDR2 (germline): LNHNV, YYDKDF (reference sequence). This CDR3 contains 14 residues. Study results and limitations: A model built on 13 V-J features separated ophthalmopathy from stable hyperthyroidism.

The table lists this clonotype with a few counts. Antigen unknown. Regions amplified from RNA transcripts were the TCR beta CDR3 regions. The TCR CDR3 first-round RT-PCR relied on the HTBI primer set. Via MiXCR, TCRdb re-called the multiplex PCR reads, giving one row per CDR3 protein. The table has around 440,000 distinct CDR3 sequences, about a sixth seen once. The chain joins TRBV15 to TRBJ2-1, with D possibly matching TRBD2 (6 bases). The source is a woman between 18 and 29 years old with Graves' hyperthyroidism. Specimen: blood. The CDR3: CATSRPTRRDEQFF. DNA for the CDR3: TGTGCCACCAGCAGACCGACTAGACGGGATGAGCAGTTCTTC.